Sequencing of this T cell receptor beta chain was carried out in a study of T cells expressing NK-cell markers (dated by TCRdb to between 2020 and 2021). Looking at the study overall: TCR beta-chain repertoires were profiled in sorted CD3+CD56+NKG2C+, CD3+CD56+NKG2C- and CD3+CD56-NKG2C+ T-cell subsets from fewer than 10 donors. The libraries were sequenced on Illumina HiSeq 2000/2500, MiSeq or NextSeq, producing 2 x 150 bp reads. All eight donors whose samples were sequenced were randomly selected healthy volunteers, three of them men and five women. Among the eight sequenced donors, only one was HCMV-seronegative, while the other seven were HCMV-seropositive.

The investigation overall reported the following: Whether the expanded NKG2C-expressing T cell clones were specific for HCMV antigens was left unclear. In about six donors, the dominant CD3+CD56+NKG2C+ clonotypes were found to rank among the top 10 CD8+ clonotypes and to make up about 1.0-7.5% of CD8+ T cells. Those dominant clonotypes were again the most abundant among CD3+CD56-NKG2C+ cells in a few donors, at roughly 28.3-60.1%.

A commercial ELISA kit detecting HCMV-specific IgG in serum was used to determine HCMV serostatus. Ficoll density gradient centrifugation was used to isolate peripheral blood mononuclear cells from blood. Note on this clonotype: There is no known antigen for this receptor.

These reads were obtained on an Illumina HiSeq 2000. The TCR beta cDNA libraries were made using 5'RACE template switching, a step that added both a universal primer site and unique molecular identifiers. cDNA synthesis was primed from the TCR beta constant segment and was followed by two successive PCR amplification steps. In the original analysis: Reads were demultiplexed and grouped by UMI with MIGEC, and clonotypes were assembled and quantified with MiTCR. Only TCR cDNA sequences supported by at least two reads were kept to exclude erroneous sequences. The tcR package was used for downstream repertoire analysis, with clonotypes matched between fractions based on CDR3 nucleotide sequence plus V segment. VDJmatch was used to annotate antigen specificity against VDJdb, with one amino acid substitution in CDR3 permitted. Reprocessed by TCRdb, the reads give a single entry per CDR3 protein sequence, without DNA. TCRdb's processing, not the authors', yielded these V and J calls. The sample's clone listing holds about 190,000 distinct CDR3 sequences. The top ten hold about 19% of the sample.

The germline V gene gives CDR1 as MGHRA and CDR2 as YSYEKL. Taken from cysteine to phenylalanine, the CDR3 has 14 residues. No DNA is listed. The receptor was isolated from a man aged 18-75 years in good health. Material: blood T cells: a sorted CD56 or NKG2C T cell subset, CD4+ or CD8+ T cells, or bulk PBMC T cells (not recorded which). Here the chain combines TRBV4-1 and TRBJ2-7; TCRdb's assignment of TRBD1 cannot be checked, as there is no DNA. The CDR3 reads CASSARQGDYEQYF.